One and the same sample provided the 9 T cell receptor beta chains below, sequenced in a study of T cells in Graves' hyperthyroidism and ophthalmopathy. Authors of the study amplified TCR beta CDR3 regions from RNA transcripts. In the first-round RT-PCR of the TCR CDR3, the HTBI primer set was used. TCRdb itself ran the multiplex PCR reads through MiXCR, one entry per CDR3 protein. The sample consists of some 490,000 distinct CDR3 sequences, 22% of them appearing once. The specimen was blood. All receptors derive from an older woman with Graves' ophthalmopathy.

This clonotype was found many times. The V call is TRBV6-6, the J call TRBJ1-1; D may be TRBD1 (5 bases). Trimming took 2 bases from V and 1 from J, leaving 11 bases between them. The germline CDR1 and CDR2 sequences are MNHNY and SVGAGI (reference sequence). The CDR3 totals 15 residues. CDR3 amino acids: CASSYDSQPNTEAFF. For the CDR3, the DNA is TGTGCCAGCAGTTACGACAGTCAGCCGAACACTGAAGCTTTCTTT.

This clonotype was observed many times. The chain combines TRBV3-1 with TRBJ2-2; a possible D gene is TRBD1 (5 bases). The CDR3 covers 15 residues. V lost 2 bases and J lost 4, with 11 bases in between. Germline assignment: CDR1 LGHDT and CDR2 YNNKEL (reference sequence). This CDR3 reads CASSQMGLGTGELFF. The CDR3 DNA reads TGTGCCAGCAGCCAAATGGGGCTGGGCACCGGGGAGCTGTTTTTT.

This sequence joins TRBV20-1 and TRBJ1-4; 8 bases fit TRBD1. The CDR3 length is 12 residues. V lost 6 bases, J lost 7 bases, and 4 bases stayed unmatched. Germline assignment: CDR1 DFQATT and CDR2 SNEGSKA (reference sequence). The CDR3 DNA follows: TGCAGTGCGCACAGGGGGGGTGAAAAACTGTTTTTT. This translates into CSAHRGGEKLFF.

This clonotype was recorded at least ten times. The chain is built from TRBV7-2 and TRBJ2-7; no clear D. V gave up 5 bases and J gave up 0 bases, with 2 bases separating them. The CDR3 loop spans 11 amino acids. Per the germline V gene, CDR1 is SGHTA and CDR2 is FQGNSA. CDR3 bases: TGTGCCAGCAGCCACTCCTACGAGCAGTACTTC. Its translation is CASSHSYEQYF.

This chain links TRBV6-2 or TRBV6-3 with TRBJ2-2; 8 nucleotides line up with TRBD1. The trim removed 0 bases at V and 6 bases at J, leaving 6 bases unmatched. This CDR3 spans 16 amino acids. Germline CDR1 reads MNHEY; CDR2 reads SVGEGT. CDR3 residues: CASSYSAGGASGELFF. The CDR3 DNA sequence: TGTGCCAGCAGTTACTCAGCAGGGGGCGCTTCCGGGGAGCTGTTTTTT.

This clonotype appeared many times. The V call is TRBV18, the J call TRBJ1-1, with D possibly being TRBD1 (6 bases). Germline CDR1 is KGHSH and CDR2 is LQKENI. V lost 1 base, J lost 0 bases, and 12 bases lay in between. CDR3 length: 16 amino acids. The CDR3 DNA reads as TGTGCCAGCTCACCACAAGGGGGTCCCATGAACACTGAAGCTTTCTTT. This codes for CASSPQGGPMNTEAFF.

This clonotype was detected ten times or more. The genes are TRBV12-3 or TRBV12-4 and TRBJ1-6, with 7 positions matching TRBD1. The V and J ends lost 6 bases and 9 bases, in that order; junction bases with no gene match: 8. CDR3 size: 14 residues. CDR3 amino acids: CASRLQGRGSPLHF. The CDR3 bases are TGTGCCAGCAGGTTACAGGGGAGGGGTTCACCCCTCCACTTT.

This clonotype was seen only a few times. V gene TRBV5-1 combines with J gene TRBJ1-1, with 10 bases matching TRBD1. This CDR3 spans 13 amino acids. Germline CDR1 reads SGHRS; CDR2 reads YFSETQ. The V gene end was trimmed by 8 bases and the J gene end by 12 bases; junction bases not matched to a gene: 13. Written as DNA, the CDR3 is TGCGCCAGTAAAGCGGGGGACAGGGGTTCGACTTTCTTT. Translation gives CASKAGDRGSTFF.

This sequence joins TRBV18 and TRBJ1-4; TRBD1 matches 10 bases. V was clipped by 3 bases and J by 7 bases; unmatched bases: 5. The CDR3 has 15 amino acids. Germline V gives CDR1 KGHSH, CDR2 LQKENI. CDR3 in DNA: TGTGCCAGCTCACCCGGGACAGGGGAGGGTGAAAAACTGTTTTTT. It translates to CASSPGTGEGEKLFF.